The 14 T cell receptor beta chains below all came from one sample that was sequenced in a study of blood T cell repertoires in COVID-19. Some clones are missing from TCRdb's copy, which holds only in-frame ones; the method was immunoSEQ multiplex PCR. The sample yields approximately 200,000 clones, approximately 80% seen once. The sequenced sample was PBMCs or T cells enriched from blood (not recorded which). These receptors all stem from a man aged 55 to 70 who had recovered from COVID-19.

The rearrangement joins TRBV10-3 to TRBJ1-2, with D perhaps TRBD1 (5 bases). Germline CDR1 ENHRY, CDR2 SYGVKD. V lost 5 bases, J lost 6 bases, and 10 bases lay in between. The CDR3 covers 12 residues. CDR3 in amino acids: CAISPEGDGYTF. As DNA, the CDR3 is TGTGCCATCAGTCCAGAAGGGGATGGCTACACCTTC.

This sequence joins TRBV5-1 and TRBJ2-3; 11 bases are shared with TRBD2. CDR1 and CDR2 (germline): SGHRS, YFSETQ. The junction had 1 base not matched to a gene; V was cut back by 4 bases and J by 3 bases. This CDR3 contains 14 residues. CDR3: CASSGTSGTDTQYF. CDR3 nucleotide sequence: TGCGCCAGCAGCGGGACTAGCGGAACAGATACGCAGTATTTT.

The chain couples TRBV4-2 to TRBJ2-3; 10 nucleotides line up with TRBD1. The CDR3 has 16 residues. In germline, CDR1 is LGHNA, CDR2 YNFKEQ. V lost 3 bases to trimming and J lost 4 bases; unmatched junction nucleotides: 7. The CDR3: CASSHAVTGGADTQYF. DNA for the CDR3: TGTGCCAGCAGCCATGCCGTGACAGGGGGCGCAGATACGCAGTATTTT.

The J gene is TRBJ2-7, the V gene TRBV7-2; the D gene is possibly TRBD1 (6 bases). The germline gives CDR1 SGHTA, CDR2 FQGNSA. V lost 5 bases and J lost 6, with 14 bases in between. The CDR3 covers 13 residues. CDR3 sequence reads: CASSRNRDGEQYF. As DNA, the CDR3 is TGTGCCAGCAGCCGAAACAGGGATGGCGAGCAGTACTTC.

For this clone: The sample carries other DNA sequences with the same CDR3. This chain joins TRBV6-5 and TRBJ1-5; perhaps TRBD1 as D (5 bases). The CDR3 spans 15 residues. Trimming stripped 2 bases from V and 4 bases from J, with 12 bases between. Germline V lookup: CDR1 MNHEY, CDR2 SVGAGI. CDR3 nucleotides: TGTGCCAGCAGTTACGGTCAGGGTAGGAATCAGCCCCAGCATTTT. Encoded protein: CASSYGQGRNQPQHF.

This chain links TRBV6-1 with TRBJ2-7, with 11 bases lining up with TRBD1. Germline CDR1 MNHNS, CDR2 SASEGT. Trimming cost V 2 bases and J 3 bases; bases outside gene matches: 3. The CDR3 totals 15 residues. The CDR3 bases are TGTGCCAGCAGTGAACCCGGGACAGGGGGCTACGAGCAGTACTTC. It is translated as CASSEPGTGGYEQYF.

The chain employs TRBV29-1 and TRBJ2-7; 9 bases match TRBD1. V shed 5 bases, J shed 6 bases, and the junction held 8 bases outside the gene matches. The germline V gene has CDR1 SQVTM and CDR2 ANQGSEA. The CDR3 is 13 amino acids. In DNA, the CDR3 is TGCAGCGTTATACCGGGACAGGGTACCGAGCAGTACTTC. Protein: CSVIPGQGTEQYF.

The J gene is TRBJ1-2, the V gene TRBV10-3; TRBD1 matches 8 bases. Germline V gene lookup returns CDR1 ENHRY and CDR2 SYGVKD. The J segment lost 8 bases and the V segment lost 3 bases, leaving 14 bases of the junction unmatched. The CDR3 is 16 residues long. CDR3 in amino acids: CAISETGGGASRGYTF. The CDR3 coding sequence is TGTGCCATCAGTGAAACAGGGGGAGGCGCCTCTAGAGGCTACACCTTC.

V and J are TRBV19 and TRBJ2-1; TRBD2 agrees at 12 bases. This CDR3 has 15 residues. The trim removed 4 bases at V and 4 bases at J, leaving 2 bases unmatched. Germline CDR1 reads LNHDA; CDR2 reads SQIVND (reference sequence). The CDR3: CASSKLAGGYNEQFF. CDR3 DNA sequence: TGTGCCAGTAGTAAACTAGCGGGGGGATACAATGAGCAGTTCTTC.

The V gene is TRBV5-4, the J gene TRBJ2-7, with no clear D. Germline V CDR1 and CDR2: SGHNT, YYREEE (reference sequence). This CDR3 comprises 15 residues. Trimming stripped 4 bases from V and 3 bases from J, with 17 bases between. The CDR3 region is CASSLDAGSFYEQYF. The CDR3 nucleotides read TGTGCCAGCAGCCTGGATGCAGGTTCCTTCTACGAGCAGTACTTC.

The V gene is TRBV27, the J gene TRBJ2-1; TRBD2 aligns across 8 bases. The germline V gene has CDR1 MNHEY and CDR2 SMNVEV (reference sequence). The CDR3 runs to 15 residues. Trimming at V came to 5 bases and at J to 6 bases, leaving 9 bases not matched to a gene. In DNA, the CDR3 is TGTGCCAGCAGTCCCTCAGCGGGGGCCCTCAATGAGCAGTTCTTC. This codes for CASSPSAGALNEQFF.

This clone was seen once. The J gene is TRBJ2-3, the V gene TRBV15, with D possibly TRBD1 on 5 matching bases. The V gene's germline CDR1 is LNHNV and CDR2 YYDKDF (reference sequence). There are 14 residues in the CDR3. Between the trimmed V and J ends, which lost 4 bases and 6 bases, there was a span of 14 bases. The chain's CDR3 is CATSILGEGDTQYF. CDR3 DNA: TGTGCCACCAGCATTCTAGGGGAAGGGGATACGCAGTATTTT.

This clone was seen a single time. This chain connects TRBV18 to TRBJ1-1, with D perhaps matching TRBD1 (6 bases). Trimming took 3 bases from V and 0 from J, leaving 8 bases between them. This CDR3 is 14 amino acids long. From germline, CDR1 is KGHSH and CDR2 LQKENI. Written as DNA, the CDR3 is TGTGCCAGCTCACCTACAGGGTTGAACACTGAAGCTTTCTTT. This gives the protein CASSPTGLNTEAFF. Full variable domain (remainder filled in from reference TRBV18 and TRBJ1-1): NAGVMQNPRHLVRRRGQEARLRCSPMKGHSHVYWYRQLPEEGLKFMVYLQKENIIDESGMPKERFSAEFPKEGPSILRIQQVVRGDSAAYFCASSPTGLNTEAFFGQGTRLTVV.

This clone was picked up a small number of times. The rearrangement uses TRBV18 and TRBJ2-2, with TRBD2 as a possible D gene (5 bases). Germline lookup yields CDR1 KGHSH and CDR2 LQKENI. CDR3 length: 14 residues. Trimming shortened V by 6 bases and J by 4 bases, and 12 bases separated the two germline ends. The CDR3 bases are TGTGCCAGCTCCCCCCGTGAGGGCACCGGGGAGCTGTTTTTT. It encodes CASSPREGTGELFF.